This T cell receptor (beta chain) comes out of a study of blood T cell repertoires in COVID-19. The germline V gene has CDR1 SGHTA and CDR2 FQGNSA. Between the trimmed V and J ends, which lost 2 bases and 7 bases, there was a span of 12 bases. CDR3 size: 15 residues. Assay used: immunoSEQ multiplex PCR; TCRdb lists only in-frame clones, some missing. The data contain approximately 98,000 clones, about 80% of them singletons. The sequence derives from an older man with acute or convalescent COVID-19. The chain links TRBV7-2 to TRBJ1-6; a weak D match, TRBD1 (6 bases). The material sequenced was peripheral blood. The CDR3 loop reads CASSLSGQPNSPLHF. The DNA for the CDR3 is TGTGCCAGCAGCTTATCGGGACAACCAAATTCACCCCTCCACTTT.